What follows are 7 T cell receptor beta chains derived from one specimen sequenced in a study of blood T cell repertoires in COVID-19. Repertoires were generated with immunoSEQ multiplex PCR, while TCRdb's copy carries only in-frame clones and drops some. The sample has 84,000 or so clones, over 75% seen once. The source material was peripheral blood. The receptor set was obtained from a man between 70 and 80 years old with acute or convalescent COVID-19.

The chain is built from TRBV5-1 and TRBJ2-5, with 10 bases matching TRBD2. CDR1 and CDR2 from the germline V gene are SGHRS and YFSETQ. There are 15 residues in the CDR3. Unmatched junction bases numbered 15, after V lost 3 bases and J lost 13 bases. CDR3 sequence: CASSSELAGSQVRYF. The CDR3 nucleotides are TGCGCCAGCAGCTCGGAACTAGCGGGGAGCCAAGTGCGGTACTTC.

This clone is a singleton in its sample. The rearrangement joins TRBV2 to TRBJ1-1; D might be TRBD1 (5 bases). This CDR3 spans 13 amino acids. V lost 7 bases, J lost 2 bases, and 11 bases lay in between. Germline V gives CDR1 SNHLY, CDR2 FYNNEI. CDR3 sequence reads: CASKGPGNTEAFF. CDR3 DNA sequence: TGTGCCAGCAAGGGGCCCGGAAACACTGAAGCTTTCTTT.

The chain has TRBV7-9 and TRBJ1-1, with D unresolved. CDR1 is SEHNR and CDR2 is FQNEAQ in the germline V gene (reference sequence). The CDR3 contains 12 residues. The V end lost 5 bases, the J end lost 6 bases, and 10 bases lay between the germline ends. The CDR3 reads CASSLIGAEAFF. The CDR3 bases are TGTGCCAGCAGCCTAATCGGGGCTGAAGCTTTCTTT.

This chain joins TRBV6-2 or TRBV6-3 and TRBJ2-7, with a tentative D call TRBD2 (5 bases). Germline V gene data show CDR1 as MNHEY and CDR2 as SVGEGT. This CDR3 contains 15 residues. V lost 6 bases to trimming and J lost 1 base, with 16 bases between them. Here the CDR3 reads CASSPPGLGSYEQYF. DNA of the CDR3: TGTGCCAGCAGCCCCCCGGGGTTGGGATCCTACGAGCAGTACTTC.

V is TRBV10-3 and J is TRBJ2-4; D is perhaps TRBD1 (5 bases). V was trimmed by 3 bases and J by 1 base, leaving 13 bases between them. The CDR3 spans 16 residues. Germline CDR1 is ENHRY and CDR2 is SYGVKD. CDR3 amino acids: CAISDVPAGAKNIQYF. For the CDR3, the DNA is TGTGCCATCAGTGACGTCCCAGCAGGGGCCAAAAACATTCAGTACTTC.

The chain uses TRBV5-1 and TRBJ2-1; 8 nucleotides agree with TRBD1. V was pared by 2 bases and J by 5 bases, with 6 bases of the junction left unmatched. CDR1 is SGHRS, CDR2 YFSETQ, per germline. This CDR3 is 15 amino acids long. The CDR3 protein is CASSLDRGYHNEQFF. The CDR3 region has the DNA TGCGCCAGCAGCTTAGACAGGGGATATCACAATGAGCAGTTCTTC.

This clone occurred once. The rearrangement links TRBV10-3 to TRBJ1-1; 9 bases line up with TRBD1. Germline CDR1 reads ENHRY; CDR2 reads SYGVKD. The CDR3 consists of 14 residues. V dropped 6 bases and J dropped 4; count of bases not matched to a gene: 6. In DNA, the CDR3 is TGTGCCATCAGGGGACAGGGAGACGGCACTGAAGCTTTCTTT. Protein product: CAIRGQGDGTEAFF.